The 27 T cell receptor beta chains in this list originate from one sample, sequenced in a study of cytomegalovirus exposure and HLA in healthy donors. The PCR used 60 Vbeta and 13 Jbeta primers. TCRdb keeps only in-frame clones here, not all; method: immunoSEQ multiplex PCR. The table has some 130,000 clones, 82% seen once. The sequenced sample was PBMCs. These receptors all come from a male donor in good health and CMV-seropositive.

The J gene is TRBJ2-1, the V gene TRBV7-8, with a weak D call TRBD2 (5 bases). The CDR3 sequence is 12 residues long. Germline CDR1 reads SGHVS; CDR2 reads FQNEAQ. V lost 0 bases and J lost 11, with 8 bases in between. In DNA form, the CDR3 reads TGTGCCAGCAGCTTAGCCGACGGGAAGCAGTTCTTC. Its protein is CASSLADGKQFF.

The rearrangement joins TRBV18 to TRBJ1-1; no firm D call. Germline values: CDR1 KGHSH, CDR2 LQKENI. The CDR3 runs 14 residues. With 3 bases removed from V and 3 bases from J, the gap between germline ends came to 11 bases. The CDR3 DNA reads as TGTGCCAGCTCACCTCCGAGCCGGGACACTGAAGCTTTCTTT. Its protein product is CASSPPSRDTEAFF.

The chain couples TRBV19 to TRBJ2-1; 9 nucleotides line up with TRBD1. This CDR3 is built from 15 residues. Trimming at V came to 3 bases and at J to 6 bases, leaving 6 bases not matched to a gene. Germline CDR1 LNHDA, CDR2 SQIVND (reference sequence). The CDR3 here is CASSIGGQGANEQFF. CDR3 coding DNA: TGTGCCAGTAGTATCGGGGGACAGGGAGCCAATGAGCAGTTCTTC. Supplemented by reference TRBV19 and TRBJ2-1, the full variable domain reads DGGITQSPKYLFRKEGQNVTLSCEQNLNHDAMYWYRQDPGQGLRLIYYSQIVNDFQKGDIAEGYSVSREKKESFPLTVTSAQKNPTAFYLCASSIGGQGANEQFFGPGTRLTVL.

The V call is TRBV4-1, the J call TRBJ2-1, with D perhaps TRBD2 (5 bases). Trimming stripped 3 bases from V and 8 bases from J, with 14 bases between. The CDR3 is made up of 14 amino acids. Germline values: CDR1 MGHRA, CDR2 YSYEKL. The CDR3 sequence: CASSQGLRRDEQFF. CDR3 coding DNA: TGCGCCAGCAGCCAGGGTCTAAGGCGGGATGAGCAGTTCTTC.

The rearrangement links TRBV19 to TRBJ1-5; no definite D call. V was cut by 0 bases and J by 9 bases, with 15 bases left in between. This CDR3 has 15 amino acids. CDR1 is LNHDA, CDR2 SQIVND, per germline (reference sequence). Here the CDR3 reads CASSIDFRWARPQHF. In DNA, the CDR3 is TGTGCCAGTAGTATAGATTTCAGATGGGCCCGGCCCCAGCATTTT.

V usage is TRBV30 and J usage is TRBJ2-1; 7 nucleotides match TRBD1. The CDR3 has 15 amino acids. Germline assignment: CDR1 GTSNPN and CDR2 SVGIG (reference sequence). Germline trimming cut 0 bases from V and 5 bases from J; bases unmatched to any gene: 7. The CDR3, as DNA: TGTGCCTGGAGTGTACCGGACAGGAGACACAATGAGCAGTTCTTC. It encodes CAWSVPDRRHNEQFF.

The chain couples TRBV4-3 to TRBJ2-7, with a possible D match to TRBD1 (6 bases). V was trimmed by 4 bases and J by 0 bases, leaving 22 bases between them. The CDR3 is 18 amino acids. Looked up from germline, CDR1 is LGHNA and CDR2 is YSLEER. The CDR3 spells CASSPWVEVRGNSYEQYF. CDR3 bases: TGCGCCAGCAGCCCATGGGTCGAAGTAAGGGGGAACTCCTACGAGCAGTACTTC.

The chain uses TRBV13 and TRBJ2-7; D uncertain. The CDR3 has 11 amino acids. V was trimmed by 8 bases and J by 3 bases, leaving 8 bases between them. Germline lookup yields CDR1 PRHDT and CDR2 FYEKMQ (reference sequence). The CDR3 is CASGPNYEQYF. The CDR3, as DNA: TGTGCCAGCGGGCCCAACTACGAGCAGTACTTC.

The chain links TRBV29-1 to TRBJ2-3; 10 bases map to TRBD2. V shed 6 bases and J 4 bases; nucleotides not matched to a gene: 7. The CDR3 runs to 14 residues. Germline loops: CDR1 SQVTM, CDR2 ANQGSEA. CDR3 nucleotides: TGCAGCGTGTTGAGGACTAGCGGTTCAGATACGCAGTATTTT. Its translation: CSVLRTSGSDTQYF.

The chain combines TRBV9 with TRBJ2-7; 11 bases match TRBD2. The V segment lost 4 bases and the J segment 4 bases; nucleotides outside the gene matches: 7. Germline-derived CDR1 and CDR2 are SGDLS and YYNGEE. This CDR3 comprises 15 residues. CDR3 in DNA: TGTGCCAGCAGCCTCGGGACTAGCGGACCGTACGAGCAGTACTTC. Translation: CASSLGTSGPYEQYF.

This chain joins TRBV5-4 and TRBJ2-3; TRBD2 aligns across 11 bases. Germline CDR1 reads SGHNT; CDR2 reads YYREEE (reference sequence). The CDR3 loop spans 16 amino acids. Trimming removed 0 bases from V and 6 bases from J; junction bases left unmatched: 6. The chain's CDR3 is CASSLGGTSGGDTQYF. The CDR3 DNA reads as TGTGCCAGCAGCTTGGGGGGGACTAGCGGAGGGGATACGCAGTATTTT.

The V gene is TRBV7-9, the J gene TRBJ2-1; D might be TRBD1 (6 bases). Germline V gene lookup returns CDR1 SEHNR and CDR2 FQNEAQ (reference sequence). CDR3 length equals 15 residues. Trimming cost V 2 bases and J 4 bases, with 12 bases left between them. CDR3 amino acids: CASSLPPRGYNEQFF. The CDR3 nucleotides are TGTGCCAGCAGCTTACCTCCCAGGGGTTACAATGAGCAGTTCTTC.

V gene TRBV6-5 combines with J gene TRBJ2-5, with D unclear. The CDR3 length is 15 residues. Deletions cut 4 bases from V and 4 bases from J, with 16 bases between. Germline loops: CDR1 MNHEY, CDR2 SVGAGI. The CDR3 loop is CASSSVRWPPETQYF. The CDR3 coding sequence is TGTGCCAGCAGTTCCGTCAGGTGGCCCCCAGAGACCCAGTACTTC.

This clone showed up just once. The chain is built from TRBV27 and TRBJ2-3; no definite D call. Trimming left V 2 bases short and J 6 bases short, with 9 bases between. Germline V gene sequence: CDR1 MNHEY, CDR2 SMNVEV (reference sequence). The CDR3 is 13 amino acids. The CDR3 region is CASSLIIGDTQYF. The DNA of the CDR3 is TGTGCCAGCAGTTTAATAATCGGTGATACGCAGTATTTT.

V is TRBV15 and J is TRBJ1-3; TRBD1 matches at 8 bases. Germline V gene lookup returns CDR1 LNHNV and CDR2 YYDKDF (reference sequence). The CDR3 length is 15 residues. V was clipped by 8 bases and J by 4 bases; unmatched bases: 10. Here the CDR3 DNA reads TGTGCCACCTTGAACCAGGGGGCCTCGGGAAACACCATATATTTT. Encoded protein: CATLNQGASGNTIYF.

The rearrangement links TRBV6-5 to TRBJ2-5; D is perhaps TRBD1 (5 bases). The CDR3 runs to 15 residues. Trimming removed 2 bases from V and 5 bases from J, with 15 bases in between. CDR1 and CDR2 from the germline V gene are MNHEY and SVGAGI. CDR3 DNA: TGTGCCAGCAGTTACGCGTCACTGTCAGGGGAGACCCAGTACTTC. Translating gives CASSYASLSGETQYF.

This chain links TRBV27 with TRBJ2-7, with a tentative D call TRBD1 (5 bases). This CDR3 has 13 amino acids. Trimming removed 3 bases at V and 3 bases at J, with 9 bases between. CDR1 MNHEY and CDR2 SMNVEV come from the germline V gene (reference sequence). CDR3 in amino acids: CASSLGPNYEQYF. The CDR3 coding sequence is TGTGCCAGCAGTTTGGGGCCGAACTACGAGCAGTACTTC.

This clone was seen a single time. V and J are TRBV7-2 and TRBJ2-7, with 8 bases identical to TRBD1. J was trimmed by 5 bases and V by 1 base; bases with no gene match: 13. The CDR3 is made up of 17 amino acids. The germline V gene encodes CDR1 SGHTA and CDR2 FQGNSA. CDR3 DNA sequence: TGTGCCAGCAGCTTAGAAGTGAGGGGCCAGGGGGCCCACGAGCAGTACTTC. This encodes CASSLEVRGQGAHEQYF.

The chain carries TRBV28 and TRBJ1-5; 7 positions match TRBD1. The V segment lost 2 bases and the J segment 5 bases; nucleotides outside the gene matches: 6. CDR1 MDHEN and CDR2 SYDVKM come from the germline V gene. The CDR3 consists of 15 residues. As DNA, the CDR3 is TGTGCCAGCAGTTTAGTAGGGGGCCGGGATCAGCCCCAGCATTTT. Translated, it gives CASSLVGGRDQPQHF.

This chain uses TRBV6-1 with TRBJ2-7; 7 bases line up with TRBD2. CDR3 length: 16 residues. The J segment lost 0 bases and the V segment lost 4 bases, leaving 9 bases of the junction unmatched. The germline V gene encodes CDR1 MNHNS and CDR2 SASEGT. The CDR3 DNA reads TGTGCCAGCAGTGGCCTCTTTAGCGGGTACTCCTACGAGCAGTACTTC. It is translated as CASSGLFSGYSYEQYF.

This clone was seen just once. This chain uses TRBV6-1 with TRBJ1-2, with a possible D match to TRBD1 (5 bases). Trimming pared 5 bases from V and 0 bases from J, leaving 10 bases between. Germline V gene lookup returns CDR1 MNHNS and CDR2 SASEGT. CDR3 size: 14 residues. In DNA, the CDR3 is TGTGCCAGCAGTTGGTCAGGGCCTAACTATGGCTACACCTTC. Amino acids: CASSWSGPNYGYTF.

This clone was counted only a few times. The chain employs TRBV6-4 and TRBJ2-3, with TRBD2 identical over 10 bases. The CDR3 has 16 amino acids. CDR1 is MRHNA, CDR2 SNTAGT, per germline. V was clipped by 0 bases and J by 2 bases; unmatched bases: 2. The CDR3 loop is CASSDSGTSDTDTQYF. DNA for the CDR3: TGTGCCAGCAGTGACTCCGGGACTAGCGACACAGATACGCAGTATTTT.

This clone has more than one count but fewer than ten. V gene TRBV28 combines with J gene TRBJ2-7; possible D gene TRBD1, 6 bases. The CDR3 is 17 amino acids. V gave up 8 bases and J gave up 0 bases, with 23 bases separating them. Germline CDR1 reads MDHEN; CDR2 reads SYDVKM. This CDR3 is CASPQNPPRQDSYEQYF. The CDR3 DNA reads as TGTGCCAGCCCGCAAAACCCACCCAGACAGGACTCCTACGAGCAGTACTTC.

This clone was seen a single time. The chain employs TRBV7-2 and TRBJ2-5, with TRBD2 matching over 7 bases. V shed 4 bases, J shed 7 bases, and the junction held 9 bases outside the gene matches. The CDR3 has 14 residues. Germline V CDR1 and CDR2: SGHTA, FQGNSA. The CDR3 DNA follows: TGTGCCAGCAGCTATGGGGGAGGGCCCGTGACCCAGTACTTC. It codes for CASSYGGGPVTQYF.

V is TRBV5-4 and J is TRBJ2-1; TRBD2 might be the D (5 bases). Germline V gives CDR1 SGHNT, CDR2 YYREEE (reference sequence). The CDR3 covers 16 residues. V was clipped by 0 bases and J by 6 bases, with 16 bases between them. CDR3 coding DNA: TGTGCCAGCAGCTTGGAAAGGATGGAGGTAAGCAATGAGCAGTTCTTC. This sequence encodes CASSLERMEVSNEQFF. Drawing the rest from reference TRBV5-4 and TRBJ2-1, the complete variable domain is ETGVTQSPTHLIKTRGQQVTLRCSSQSGHNTVSWYQQALGQGPQFIFQYYREEENGRGNFPPRFSGLQFPNYSSELNVNALELDDSALYLCASSLERMEVSNEQFFGPGTRLTVL.

About this clone: Within the sample, other DNA sequences also encode this same CDR3. The chain uses TRBV5-4 and TRBJ1-3; 8 bases map to TRBD1. The CDR3 sequence is 15 residues long. From germline, CDR1 is SGHNT and CDR2 YYREEE (reference sequence). V shed 0 bases and J 2 bases; nucleotides not matched to a gene: 1. Here the CDR3 DNA reads TGTGCCAGCAGCTTGGGGACAGGGCCTGGAAACACCATATATTTT. It yields the protein CASSLGTGPGNTIYF.

The table lists this clone with a count of one. The chain uses TRBV4-2 and TRBJ2-3; the D gene is possibly TRBD1 (5 bases). There are 15 residues in the CDR3. The V gene's germline CDR1 is LGHNA and CDR2 YNFKEQ. Between the trimmed V and J ends, which lost 1 base and 4 bases, there was a span of 12 bases. The CDR3 DNA reads TGTGCCAGCAGCCAAGTTGCCCAGGGCTCAGATACGCAGTATTTT. Its protein is CASSQVAQGSDTQYF.